A single sample is the source of the 5 T cell receptor beta chains below, sequenced in a study of blood T cell repertoires in COVID-19 (dated by TCRdb to the early 2020s). Library creation used the immunoSEQ multiplex PCR assay. TCRdb stores this immuneACCESS table with in-frame sequences only. Part of the clones is absent; in the studies checked, under half of the shortfall reflects unresolved V genes, and no reason is known for the rest. This sample holds about 320,000 clones; about 92% were observed only once. 2% to 3% of the sample comes from the top ten. Sequencing was done on a sample of PBMCs or T cells enriched from blood (not recorded which). The receptors were sampled from a man aged 55 to 69 who had recovered from COVID-19.

J is TRBJ1-4 and V is TRBV3-1 (or the pseudogene TRBV3-2); D is unclear. V was pared by 1 base and J by 8 bases, with 8 bases between. The CDR3 totals 13 residues. CDR1 LGHDT and CDR2 YNNKEL come from the germline V gene (reference sequence). The CDR3 DNA follows: TGTGCCAGCAGCCAAGTGAGAGCAGAAAAACTGTTTTTT. This encodes CASSQVRAEKLFF.

V is TRBV9 and J is TRBJ2-7; 7 positions agree with TRBD2. V lost 4 bases and J lost 4; bases outside the gene matches: 5. Germline CDR1 is SGDLS and CDR2 is YYNGEE. CDR3 size: 13 residues. Written as DNA, the CDR3 is TGTGCCAGCAGCCCAGGGACTAAATACGAGCAGTACTTC. Its protein product is CASSPGTKYEQYF. The variable domain in full, with the rest retrieved from reference TRBV9 and TRBJ2-7, is DSGVTQTPKHLITATGQRVTLRCSPRSGDLSVYWYQQSLDQGLQFLIQYYNGEERAKGNILERFSAQQFPDLHSELNLSSLELGDSALYFCASSPGTKYEQYFGPGTRLTVT.

The chain uses TRBV6-5 and TRBJ2-1; TRBD1 matches 7 bases. Germline assignment: CDR1 MNHEY and CDR2 SVGAGI. This CDR3 region has 15 residues. V shed 6 bases and J 1 base; nucleotides not matched to a gene: 6. DNA for the CDR3: TGTGCCAGCAGGCCTGGGACAGCTTCCTACAATGAGCAGTTCTTC. Translation: CASRPGTASYNEQFF.

The rearrangement uses TRBV5-6 and TRBJ2-5, with D unresolved. CDR1 is SGHDT, CDR2 YYEEEE, per germline. The CDR3 has 16 residues. V was cut by 0 bases and J by 0 bases, with 12 bases left in between. Here the CDR3 DNA reads TGTGCCAGCAGCTTGGTACAGCTAAAGTACCAAGAGACCCAGTACTTC. Its protein is CASSLVQLKYQETQYF. Supplemented by reference TRBV5-6 and TRBJ2-5, the full variable domain reads DAGVTQSPTHLIKTRGQQVTLRCSPKSGHDTVSWYQQALGQGPQFIFQYYEEEERQRGNFPDRFSGHQFPNYSSELNVNALLLGDSALYLCASSLVQLKYQETQYFGPGTRLLVL.

V and J are TRBV3-1 (or the pseudogene TRBV3-2) and TRBJ2-2, with D perhaps TRBD2 (6 bases). Trimming removed 2 bases at V and 8 bases at J, with 21 bases between. The CDR3 length is 17 residues. Germline V gene data show CDR1 as LGHDT and CDR2 as YNNKEL (reference sequence). CDR3 sequence: CASSQSSWWERAGELFF. In DNA form, the CDR3 reads TGTGCCAGCAGCCAAAGTAGCTGGTGGGAGCGGGCAGGGGAGCTGTTTTTT.